This TCR beta chain came from a study of type 1 regulatory T cells. The study, taken as a whole, reports: Compared with non-Tr1 cells, Tr1 cells showed a narrower TCR repertoire.

The germline gives CDR1 DFQATT, CDR2 SNEGSKA (reference sequence). The CDR3 length is 14 residues. Unmatched junction bases numbered 2, after V lost 3 bases and J lost 2 bases. TCRdb reprocessed the reads with MiXCR, giving one entry per CDR3 protein. The sample has tens of thousands of distinct CDR3 sequences, about 20% seen once. On this clonotype: Its antigen is unknown.

This clonotype originated in a human donor in good health. Sequenced input: cultured type 1 regulatory T (Tr1) cells, either the whole culture or a sorted fraction (not recorded which). The genes are TRBV20-1 and TRBJ2-3; 10 positions match TRBD2. CDR3 sequence reads: CSASLAGVTDTQYF. The CDR3 DNA is TGCAGTGCTAGCCTAGCGGGAGTCACAGATACGCAGTATTTT.